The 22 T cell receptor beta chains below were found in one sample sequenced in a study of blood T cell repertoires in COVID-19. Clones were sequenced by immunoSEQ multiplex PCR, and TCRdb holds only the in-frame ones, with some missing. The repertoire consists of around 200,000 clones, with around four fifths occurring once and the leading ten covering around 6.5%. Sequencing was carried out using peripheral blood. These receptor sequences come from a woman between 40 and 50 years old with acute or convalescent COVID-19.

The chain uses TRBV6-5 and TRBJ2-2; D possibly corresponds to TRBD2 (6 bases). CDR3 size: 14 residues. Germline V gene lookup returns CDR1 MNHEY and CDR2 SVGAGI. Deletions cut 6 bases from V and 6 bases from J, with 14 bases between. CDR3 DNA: TGTGCCAGCAGGACTCTTTCGGGGGCCGGGGAGCTGTTTTTT. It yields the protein CASRTLSGAGELFF.

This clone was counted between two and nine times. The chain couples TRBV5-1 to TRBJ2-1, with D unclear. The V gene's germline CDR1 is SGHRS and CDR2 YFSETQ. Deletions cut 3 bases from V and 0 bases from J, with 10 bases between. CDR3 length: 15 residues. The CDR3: CASSSQISSYNEQFF. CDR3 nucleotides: TGCGCCAGCAGCTCACAGATAAGCTCCTACAATGAGCAGTTCTTC.

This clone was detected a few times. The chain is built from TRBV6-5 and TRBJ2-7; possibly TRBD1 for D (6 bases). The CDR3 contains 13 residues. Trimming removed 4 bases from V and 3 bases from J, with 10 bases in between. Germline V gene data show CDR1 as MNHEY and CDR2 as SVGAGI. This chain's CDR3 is CASSLYRDYEQYF. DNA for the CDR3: TGTGCCAGCAGTTTGTACAGGGACTACGAGCAGTACTTC.

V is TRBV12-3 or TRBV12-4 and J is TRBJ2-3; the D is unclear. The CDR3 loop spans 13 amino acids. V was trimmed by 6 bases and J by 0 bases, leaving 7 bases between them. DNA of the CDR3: TGTGCCAGCAGCCGAGCCAGCACAGATACGCAGTATTTT. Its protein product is CASSRASTDTQYF.

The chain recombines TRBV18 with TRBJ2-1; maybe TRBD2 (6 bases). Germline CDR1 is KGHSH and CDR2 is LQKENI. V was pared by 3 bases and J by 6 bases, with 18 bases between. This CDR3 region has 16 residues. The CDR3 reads CASSPSSSKGLNEQFF. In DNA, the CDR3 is TGTGCCAGCTCACCCTCCTCTAGTAAGGGACTCAATGAGCAGTTCTTC.

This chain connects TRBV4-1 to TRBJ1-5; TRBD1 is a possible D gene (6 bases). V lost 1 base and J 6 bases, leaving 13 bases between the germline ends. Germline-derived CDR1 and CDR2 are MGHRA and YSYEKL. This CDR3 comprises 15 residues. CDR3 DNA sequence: TGCGCCAGCAGCCAAGGACAGGAACGGAGTCAGCCCCAGCATTTT. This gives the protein CASSQGQERSQPQHF.

The CDR3 here is CASSILAGGVEQFF. The CDR3 DNA sequence: TGTGCCAGTAGTATTCTAGCGGGGGGGGTAGAGCAGTTCTTC. V usage is TRBV19 and J usage is TRBJ2-1, with TRBD2 matching 12 bases. V trimming: 3 bases; J trimming: 10 bases; junction bases outside the gene matches: 4. The germline V gene has CDR1 LNHDA and CDR2 SQIVND (reference sequence). The CDR3 totals 14 residues.

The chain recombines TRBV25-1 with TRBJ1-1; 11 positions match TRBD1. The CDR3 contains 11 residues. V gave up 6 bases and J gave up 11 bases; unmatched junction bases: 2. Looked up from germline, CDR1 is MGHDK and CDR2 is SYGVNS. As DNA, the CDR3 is TGTGCCAGCAGAGGACAGGGGGCGGCTTTCTTT. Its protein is CASRGQGAAFF.

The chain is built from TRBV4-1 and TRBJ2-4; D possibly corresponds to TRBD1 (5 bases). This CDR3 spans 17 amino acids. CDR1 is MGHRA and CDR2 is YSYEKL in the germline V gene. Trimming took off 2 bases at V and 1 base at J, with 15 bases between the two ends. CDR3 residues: CASSQPSGYGAKNIQYF. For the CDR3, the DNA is TGCGCCAGCAGCCAACCGTCAGGGTATGGGGCCAAAAACATTCAGTACTTC.

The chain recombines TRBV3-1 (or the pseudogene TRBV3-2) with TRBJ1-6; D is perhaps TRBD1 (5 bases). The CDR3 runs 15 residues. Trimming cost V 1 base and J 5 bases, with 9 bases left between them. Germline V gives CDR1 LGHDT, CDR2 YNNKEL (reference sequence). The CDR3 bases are TGTGCCAGCAGCCAAGGGACAAGGAATAATTCACCCCTCCACTTT. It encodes CASSQGTRNNSPLHF.

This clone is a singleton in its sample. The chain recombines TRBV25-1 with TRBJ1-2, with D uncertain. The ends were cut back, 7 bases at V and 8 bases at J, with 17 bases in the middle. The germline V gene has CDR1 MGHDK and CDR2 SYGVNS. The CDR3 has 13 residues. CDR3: CASTPDGVLGYTF. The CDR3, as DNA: TGTGCCAGCACCCCCGACGGGGTCTTGGGCTACACCTTC.

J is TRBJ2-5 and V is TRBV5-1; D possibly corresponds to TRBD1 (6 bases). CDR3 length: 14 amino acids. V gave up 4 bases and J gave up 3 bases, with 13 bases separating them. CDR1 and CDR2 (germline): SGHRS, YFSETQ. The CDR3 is CASSAVAGEETQYF. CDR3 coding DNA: TGCGCCAGCAGCGCGGTGGCAGGGGAAGAGACCCAGTACTTC.

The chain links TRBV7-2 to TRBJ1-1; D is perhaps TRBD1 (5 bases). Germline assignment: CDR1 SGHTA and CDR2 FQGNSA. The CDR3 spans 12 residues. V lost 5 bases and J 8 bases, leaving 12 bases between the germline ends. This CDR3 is CASSPRRAEAFF. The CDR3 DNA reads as TGTGCCAGCAGCCCACGCAGGGCAGAAGCTTTCTTT.

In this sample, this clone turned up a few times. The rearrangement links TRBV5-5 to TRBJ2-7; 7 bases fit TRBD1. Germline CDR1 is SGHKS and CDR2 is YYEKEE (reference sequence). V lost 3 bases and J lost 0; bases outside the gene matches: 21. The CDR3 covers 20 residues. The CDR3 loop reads CASSWITGQRRTENSYEQYF. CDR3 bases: TGTGCCAGCAGCTGGATCACGGGACAGAGACGAACTGAAAACTCCTACGAGCAGTACTTC.

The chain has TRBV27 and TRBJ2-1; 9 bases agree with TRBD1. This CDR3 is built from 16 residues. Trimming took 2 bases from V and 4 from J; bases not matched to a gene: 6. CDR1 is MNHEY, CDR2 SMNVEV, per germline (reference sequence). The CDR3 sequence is CASSLNSGTGYNEQFF. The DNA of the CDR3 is TGTGCCAGCAGTTTAAATTCGGGGACAGGGTACAATGAGCAGTTCTTC.

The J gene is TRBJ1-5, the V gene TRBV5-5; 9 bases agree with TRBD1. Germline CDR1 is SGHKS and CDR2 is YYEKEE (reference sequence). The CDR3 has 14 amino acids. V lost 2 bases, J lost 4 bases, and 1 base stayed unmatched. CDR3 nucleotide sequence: TGTGCCAGCAGCTTCGACAGGGGGAATCAGCCCCAGCATTTT. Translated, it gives CASSFDRGNQPQHF.

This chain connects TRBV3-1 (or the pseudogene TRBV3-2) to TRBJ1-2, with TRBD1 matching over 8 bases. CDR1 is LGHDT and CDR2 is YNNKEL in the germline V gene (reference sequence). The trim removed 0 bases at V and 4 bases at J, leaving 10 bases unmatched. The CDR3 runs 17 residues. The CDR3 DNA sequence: TGTGCCAGCAGCCAAGATAGGTTCACAGGGGGAGCCTATGGCTACACCTTC. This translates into CASSQDRFTGGAYGYTF.

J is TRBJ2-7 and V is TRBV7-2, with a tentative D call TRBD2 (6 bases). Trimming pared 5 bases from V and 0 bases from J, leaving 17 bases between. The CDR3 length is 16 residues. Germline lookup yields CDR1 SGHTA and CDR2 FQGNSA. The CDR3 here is CASSPWGTATSYEQYF. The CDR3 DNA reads TGTGCCAGCAGCCCCTGGGGGACTGCTACCTCCTACGAGCAGTACTTC.

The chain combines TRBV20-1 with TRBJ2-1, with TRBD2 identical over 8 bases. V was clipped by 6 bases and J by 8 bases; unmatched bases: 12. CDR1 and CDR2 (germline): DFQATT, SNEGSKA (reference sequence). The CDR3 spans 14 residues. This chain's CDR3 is CSASRGTSIYEQFF. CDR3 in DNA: TGCAGTGCCAGTCGCGGGACTAGTATCTATGAGCAGTTCTTC.

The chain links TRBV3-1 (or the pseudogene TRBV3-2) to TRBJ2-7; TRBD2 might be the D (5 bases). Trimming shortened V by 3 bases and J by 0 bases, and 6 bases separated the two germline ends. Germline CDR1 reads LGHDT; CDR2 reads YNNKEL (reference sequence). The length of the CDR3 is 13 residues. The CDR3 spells CASSQRVSYEQYF. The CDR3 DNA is TGTGCCAGCAGCCAGCGGGTCTCCTACGAGCAGTACTTC.

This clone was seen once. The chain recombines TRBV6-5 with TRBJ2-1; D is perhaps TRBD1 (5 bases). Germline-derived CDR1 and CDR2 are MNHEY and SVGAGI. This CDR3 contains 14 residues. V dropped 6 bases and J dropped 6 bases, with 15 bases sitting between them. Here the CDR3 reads CASSRQIGSNEQFF. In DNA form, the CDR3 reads TGTGCCAGCAGCCGACAGATCGGAAGCAATGAGCAGTTCTTC.

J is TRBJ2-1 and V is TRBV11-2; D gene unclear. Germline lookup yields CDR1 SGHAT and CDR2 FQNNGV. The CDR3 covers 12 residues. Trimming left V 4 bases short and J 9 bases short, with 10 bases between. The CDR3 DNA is TGTGCCAGCAGCTCGCCTAGAACTGAGCAGTTCTTC. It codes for CASSSPRTEQFF. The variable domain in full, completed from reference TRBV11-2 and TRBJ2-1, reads EAGVAQSPRYKIIEKRQSVAFWCNPISGHATLYWYQQILGQGPKLLIQFQNNGVVDDSQLPKDRFSAERLKGVDSTLKIQPAKLEDSAVYLCASSSPRTEQFFGPGTRLTVL.